This is a list of T cell receptor beta chains from one sample in a study of CD8 T cells in ankylosing spondylitis. MiXCR, applied by TCRdb to the 5' RACE reads, yields one record per CDR3 protein. Among 300,000 to 400,000 distinct CDR3 sequences, approximately 20% were seen once, and the ten largest hold approximately 15%. The source material was blood, either unsorted or a sorted T cell fraction (not recorded which). These receptor sequences come from a male donor with ankylosing spondylitis. The CDR3 runs from the conserved cysteine through the conserved F or W. Each record gives: V gene, J gene, clone size, D gene, CDR3 protein, CDR3 DNA. The D gene is left open where the match is weak. Some rows have no size entry. The others give once, few or many, or a class for an expanded clone.

>TRBV18|TRBJ2-1|-|-
CASSPPQGRSNEQFF
TGTGCCAGCTCACCACCTCAGGGAAGGAGTAATGAGCAGTTCTTC
>TRBV6-1|TRBJ2-7|-|-
CAVGRVQGYEQYF
TGTGCCGTGGGAAGGGTACAGGGCTACGAGCAGTACTTC
>TRBV5-1|TRBJ1-5|-|-
CASSLGGQGNQPQHF
TGCGCCAGCAGCTTGGGGGGGCAGGGCAATCAGCCCCAGCATTTT
>TRBV4-3|TRBJ2-2|few|-
CASSQPTKGELFF
TGCGCCAGCAGCCAGCCTACTAAAGGGGAGCTGTTTTTT
>TRBV7-6|TRBJ2-5|few|-
CASSLDWGETQYF
TGTGCCAGCAGCTTAGACTGGGGAGAGACCCAGTACTTC
>TRBV3-1|TRBJ2-4|few|TRBD1
CASSQDHRGRKSYF
TGTGCCAGCAGCCAAGACCACAGGGGGCGCAAGAGCTACTTC
>TRBV29-1|TRBJ2-7|few|-
CSVGMTGGSYEQYF
TGCAGCGTTGGAATGACGGGCGGATCCTACGAGCAGTACTTC
>TRBV6-1|TRBJ2-1|many|-
CASMVRDFKNEQFF
TGTGCCAGCATGGTTCGCGACTTCAAAAATGAGCAGTTCTTC
>TRBV4-2|TRBJ2-2|-|-
CASSQDLPPENLVTGELFF
TGTGCCAGCAGCCAAGACCTCCCCCCAGAAAACCTCGTCACCGGGGAGCTGTTTTTT
>TRBV10-3|TRBJ2-7|-|TRBD1
CAISGTGGPYEQYF
TGTGCCATCAGTGGCACAGGGGGGCCCTACGAGCAGTACTTC
>TRBV18|TRBJ2-2|-|TRBD2
CASSPGAGVTGELFF
TGTGCCAGCTCACCCGGAGCGGGAGTGACCGGGGAGCTGTTTTTT
>TRBV5-1|TRBJ1-1|-|-
CASSRGVSDTEAFF
TGCGCCAGCAGCAGGGGGGTAAGCGACACTGAAGCTTTCTTT
>TRBV28|TRBJ2-2|-|-
CASGSMNTGELFF
TGTGCCAGCGGAAGCATGAACACCGGGGAGCTGTTTTTT
>TRBV5-1|TRBJ2-3|few|TRBD2
CASSLRGGEADTQYF
TGCGCCAGCAGCCTCCGGGGGGGAGAGGCAGATACGCAGTATTTT
>TRBV6-6|TRBJ1-1|-|-
CASGVVAEAFF
TGTGCCAGCGGAGTGGTCGCTGAAGCTTTCTTT
>TRBV7-8|TRBJ2-3|many|TRBD2
CASSLAGGNTDTQYF
TGTGCCAGCAGCTTAGCGGGAGGGAACACAGATACGCAGTATTTT
>TRBV9|TRBJ2-1|-|TRBD2
CASGKLGGANNEQFF
TGTGCCAGCGGGAAACTGGGAGGGGCGAACAATGAGCAGTTCTTC
>TRBV29-1|TRBJ2-5|few|TRBD1
CSVQQGFGATLGETQYF
TGCAGCGTCCAACAGGGGTTTGGCGCTACCCTAGGGGAGACCCAGTACTTC
>TRBV9|TRBJ1-1|-|-
CASSAGEGQSTEAFF
TGTGCCAGCAGCGCGGGGGAGGGGCAGAGCACTGAAGCTTTCTTT
>TRBV2|TRBJ2-1|few|-
CASSVFSSYNEQFF
TGTGCCAGCAGTGTATTCAGCTCCTACAATGAGCAGTTCTTC
>TRBV5-5|TRBJ2-7|-|-
CASSGTGGPGQQYF
TGTGCCAGCAGCGGGACCGGTGGGCCGGGGCAGCAGTACTTC
>TRBV27|TRBJ2-7|few|TRBD1
CASSPRVGTGNEQYF
TGTGCCAGCAGTCCTCGGGTAGGGACAGGGAACGAGCAGTACTTC
>TRBV4-2|TRBJ1-1|many|-
CASSRLGVVSEAFF
TGTGCCAGCAGCCGACTGGGTGTTGTTTCTGAAGCTTTCTTT
>TRBV5-1|TRBJ2-1|-|TRBD2
CASSLLAGETHEQFF
TGCGCCAGCAGCTTACTAGCGGGAGAGACCCATGAGCAGTTCTTC
>TRBV18|TRBJ2-3|once|TRBD1
CASSPSQGVTDTQYF
TGTGCCAGCTCCCCATCTCAGGGGGTTACAGATACGCAGTATTTT
>TRBV7-9|TRBJ2-3|few|-
CASSLAEASGDTQYF
TGTGCCAGCAGCTTGGCGGAGGCCTCCGGAGATACGCAGTATTTT
>TRBV28|TRBJ2-7|-|-
CASSPFPTRQSYEQYF
TGTGCCAGCAGCCCGTTTCCGACGCGGCAATCCTACGAGCAGTACTTC
>TRBV3-1|TRBJ2-1|-|-
CASSQGDEQFF
TGTGCCAGCAGCCAGGGAGATGAGCAGTTCTTC
>TRBV7-3|TRBJ2-3|few|TRBD2
CASSLRTRGTDTQYF
TGTGCCAGCAGCTTGCGGACTAGGGGCACAGATACGCAGTATTTT
>TRBV5-1|TRBJ2-5|-|TRBD2
CASGNRGTSIQETQYF
TGCGCCAGCGGAAACCGCGGGACTAGTATTCAGGAGACCCAGTACTTC
>TRBV5-1|TRBJ1-1|few|TRBD1
CASSLVGQGAQNTEAFF
TGCGCCAGCAGCTTAGTCGGACAGGGGGCGCAGAACACTGAAGCTTTCTTT
>TRBV18|TRBJ1-1|-|-
CASSPSPWATNTEAFF
TGTGCCAGCTCACCATCCCCTTGGGCCACTAACACTGAAGCTTTCTTT
>TRBV7-2|TRBJ1-6|-|-
CASSLSPPGDGLPLHF
TGTGCCAGCAGCTTAAGCCCCCCAGGGGATGGGTTGCCCCTCCACTTT
>TRBV7-9|TRBJ2-6|-|TRBD1
CASSWDRPSSGANVLTF
TGTGCCAGCAGTTGGGACAGGCCGAGCTCTGGGGCCAACGTCCTGACTTTC
>TRBV6-2/TRBV6-3|TRBJ2-2|once|TRBD2
CASTRTSATGELFF
TGTGCCAGCACCCGAACTAGCGCCACCGGGGAGCTGTTTTTT
>TRBV28|TRBJ2-1|many|TRBD2
CASSLHPSGYNEQFF
TGTGCCAGCAGTCTCCATCCTAGCGGATACAATGAGCAGTTCTTC
>TRBV18|TRBJ2-6|-|-
CASSPRQESNSGANVLTF
TGTGCCAGCTCACCCCGACAGGAAAGCAACTCTGGGGCCAACGTCCTGACTTTC
>TRBV7-8|TRBJ2-1|-|-
CASSRRAAPDSYNEQFF
TGTGCCAGCAGCCGACGCGCAGCCCCAGACTCCTACAATGAGCAGTTCTTC
>TRBV20-1|TRBJ2-3|once|TRBD2
CSAGGLAGDTQYF
TGCAGTGCAGGAGGACTAGCGGGAGATACGCAGTATTTT
>TRBV4-2|TRBJ2-7|many|TRBD2
CASSQTSGNREQYF
TGTGCCAGCAGCCAGACTAGCGGGAATCGCGAGCAGTACTTC
>TRBV19|TRBJ2-7|-|-
CASSIDNGRASGRGMYEQYF
TGTGCCAGTAGTATCGACAACGGTAGGGCTAGCGGAAGGGGGATGTACGAGCAGTACTTC
>TRBV5-1|TRBJ2-2|-|TRBD2
CASSLSGLAGTGELFF
TGCGCCAGCAGCTTGTCGGGACTAGCGGGAACCGGGGAGCTGTTTTTT
>TRBV7-2|TRBJ1-2|-|-
CASSLRRGEGYTF
TGTGCCAGCAGCTTAAGGAGGGGTGAAGGCTACACCTTC
>TRBV20-1|TRBJ2-7|-|TRBD1
CSARDKGTGYEQYF
TGCAGTGCTAGAGATAAGGGGACAGGTTACGAGCAGTACTTC
>TRBV18|TRBJ2-7|-|-
CASSQRGGARLYEQYF
TGTGCCAGCTCACAAAGGGGCGGGGCGAGGCTTTACGAGCAGTACTTC
>TRBV6-1|TRBJ2-1|-|-
CASSKGGTGTVTRVREQFF
TGTGCCAGCAGCAAGGGGGGGACCGGGACAGTGACAAGAGTGCGTGAGCAGTTCTTC
>TRBV5-1|TRBJ2-5|-|TRBD1
CASSSGQGEGQETQYF
TGCGCCAGCAGCTCTGGACAGGGCGAGGGCCAAGAGACCCAGTACTTC
>TRBV3-1|TRBJ2-7|-|TRBD2
CASSRWTSGSYEQYF
TGTGCCAGCAGCCGATGGACTAGCGGGAGTTACGAGCAGTACTTC
>TRBV12-3/TRBV12-4|TRBJ1-6|-|TRBD1
CASSFGTDNSPLHF
TGTGCCAGCAGTTTTGGGACAGATAATTCACCCCTCCACTTT
>TRBV7-8|TRBJ1-2|-|-
CASSLMGEGYTF
TGTGCCAGCAGCTTAATGGGGGAGGGCTACACCTTC
>TRBV7-8|TRBJ1-1|-|-
CASSLVVQGIGNTEAFF
TGTGCCAGCAGCTTAGTTGTCCAGGGAATTGGGAACACTGAAGCTTTCTTT
>TRBV29-1|TRBJ2-1|few|TRBD2
CSASSPLSGSRGYNEQFF
TGCAGCGCCTCGTCGCCCCTTAGCGGGAGTAGGGGATACAATGAGCAGTTCTTC
>TRBV29-1|TRBJ2-1|few|TRBD1
CSVELGQGGDEQFF
TGCAGCGTTGAGCTGGGACAGGGAGGCGATGAGCAGTTCTTC
>TRBV2|TRBJ2-5|-|-
CASSDVRQPWETQYF
TGTGCCAGCAGTGACGTAAGGCAACCCTGGGAGACCCAGTACTTC
>TRBV9|TRBJ2-1|few|-
CASSVRRGDSYNEQFF
TGTGCCAGCAGCGTCCGTAGGGGGGACAGCTACAATGAGCAGTTCTTC
>TRBV5-1|TRBJ2-3|many|-
CASRPTPQGYNTQYF
TGCGCCAGCCGACCTACCCCGCAGGGTTACAATACGCAGTATTTT
>TRBV10-3|TRBJ2-3|-|TRBD2
CAISEYGGSTDTQYF
TGTGCCATCAGTGAGTACGGGGGGAGCACAGATACGCAGTATTTT
>TRBV7-2|TRBJ2-1|few|-
CASRTQTGGYYNEQFF
TGTGCCAGCAGGACTCAGACAGGAGGTTACTACAATGAGCAGTTCTTC